This T cell receptor beta chain was sequenced in a study of beta chain features in type 1 diabetes. Germline CDR1 is MNHEY and CDR2 is SVGAGI. Trimming removed 6 bases at V and 11 bases at J, with 19 bases between. The length of the CDR3 is 13 residues. Expressed TCRB transcripts were sequenced, since all the RNA that had been isolated was reverse transcribed. TCRdb keeps only in-frame clones here, not all; method: immunoSEQ multiplex PCR. Of about 250,000 clones in the sample, around an eighth are singletons; the top ten hold more than 0.02%. This clone was picked up a small number of times. The clonotype comes from a woman aged 40 to 50 in good health. V and J are TRBV6-5 and TRBJ1-1; D possibly corresponds to TRBD1 (6 bases). The material sequenced was naive CD4+ T cells from blood. For the CDR3, the DNA is TGTGCCAGCAGGTTACAGGGAAGGTCGGAGGCTTTCTTT. This encodes CASRLQGRSEAFF.